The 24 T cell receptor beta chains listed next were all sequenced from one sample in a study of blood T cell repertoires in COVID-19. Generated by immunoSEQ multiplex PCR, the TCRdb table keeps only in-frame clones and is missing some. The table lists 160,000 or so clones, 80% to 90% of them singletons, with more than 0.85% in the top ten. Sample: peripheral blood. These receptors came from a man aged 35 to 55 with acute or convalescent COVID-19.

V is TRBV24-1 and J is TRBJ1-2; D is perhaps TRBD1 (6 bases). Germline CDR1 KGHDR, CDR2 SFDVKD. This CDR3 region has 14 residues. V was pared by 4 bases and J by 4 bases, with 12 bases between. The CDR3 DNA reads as TGTGCCACCAGTGACCAACCGGACAGCTATGGCTACACCTTC. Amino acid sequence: CATSDQPDSYGYTF.

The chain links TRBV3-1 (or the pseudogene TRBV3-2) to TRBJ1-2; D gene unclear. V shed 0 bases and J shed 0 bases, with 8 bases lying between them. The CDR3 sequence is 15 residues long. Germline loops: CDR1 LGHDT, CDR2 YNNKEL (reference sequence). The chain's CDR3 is CASSQDLAANYGYTF. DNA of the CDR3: TGTGCCAGCAGCCAAGATCTTGCAGCTAACTATGGCTACACCTTC.

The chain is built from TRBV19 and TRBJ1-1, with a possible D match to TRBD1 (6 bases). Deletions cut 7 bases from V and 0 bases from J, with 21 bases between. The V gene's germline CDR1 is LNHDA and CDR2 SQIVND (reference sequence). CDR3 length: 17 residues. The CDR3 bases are TGTGCCAGTACCCTTCCGACTTCGAGGGGGTTGAACACTGAAGCTTTCTTT. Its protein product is CASTLPTSRGLNTEAFF.

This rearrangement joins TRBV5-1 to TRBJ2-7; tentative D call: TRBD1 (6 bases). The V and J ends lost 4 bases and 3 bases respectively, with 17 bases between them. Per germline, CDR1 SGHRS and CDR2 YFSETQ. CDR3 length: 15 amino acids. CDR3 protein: CASSQGLRQHYEQYF. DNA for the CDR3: TGCGCCAGCAGCCAGGGGCTACGCCAGCACTACGAGCAGTACTTC.

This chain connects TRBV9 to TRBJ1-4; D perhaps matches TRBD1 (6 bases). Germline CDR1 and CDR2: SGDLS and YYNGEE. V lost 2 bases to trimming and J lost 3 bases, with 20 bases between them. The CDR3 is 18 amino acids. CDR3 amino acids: CASSVSDLRGTANEKLFF. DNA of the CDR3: TGTGCCAGCAGCGTTTCCGATCTCAGGGGTACGGCTAATGAAAAACTGTTTTTT.

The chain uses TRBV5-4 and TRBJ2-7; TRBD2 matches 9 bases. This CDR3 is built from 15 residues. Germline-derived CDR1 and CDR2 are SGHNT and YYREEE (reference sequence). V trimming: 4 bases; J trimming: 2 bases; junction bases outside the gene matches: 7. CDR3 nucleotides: TGTGCCAGCAGCGTGATAGCGGGGGACACCTACGAGCAGTACTTC. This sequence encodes CASSVIAGDTYEQYF.

The CDR3 region is CASSGTSGETQYF. The CDR3 bases are TGTGCCAGCAGCGGGACTAGCGGAGAGACCCAGTACTTC. The V call is TRBV7-3, the J call TRBJ2-5, with 11 bases that match TRBD2. With V trimmed by 5 bases and J by 4 bases, 0 bases remained unmatched. Germline V gene sequence: CDR1 SGHTA, CDR2 FQGTGA. The CDR3 runs to 13 residues.

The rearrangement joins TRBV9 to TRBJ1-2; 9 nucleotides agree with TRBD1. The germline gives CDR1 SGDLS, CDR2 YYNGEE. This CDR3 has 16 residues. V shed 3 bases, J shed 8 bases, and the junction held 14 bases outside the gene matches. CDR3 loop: CASSAAPGTGKGGYTF. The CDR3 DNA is TGTGCCAGCAGCGCCGCGCCTGGGACAGGGAAAGGGGGCTACACCTTC.

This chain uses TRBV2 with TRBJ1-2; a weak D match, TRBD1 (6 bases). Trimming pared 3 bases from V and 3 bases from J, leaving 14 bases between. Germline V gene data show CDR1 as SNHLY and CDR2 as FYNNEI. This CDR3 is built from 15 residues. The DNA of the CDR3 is TGTGCCAGCAGTGATATAGGGGACATTTACTATGGCTACACCTTC. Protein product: CASSDIGDIYYGYTF.

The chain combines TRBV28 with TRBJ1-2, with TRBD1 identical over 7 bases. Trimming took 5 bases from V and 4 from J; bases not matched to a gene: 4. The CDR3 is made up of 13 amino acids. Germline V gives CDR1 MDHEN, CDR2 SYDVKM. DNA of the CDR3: TGTGCCAGCAGTCTGACAGGGACCTATGGCTACACCTTC. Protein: CASSLTGTYGYTF.

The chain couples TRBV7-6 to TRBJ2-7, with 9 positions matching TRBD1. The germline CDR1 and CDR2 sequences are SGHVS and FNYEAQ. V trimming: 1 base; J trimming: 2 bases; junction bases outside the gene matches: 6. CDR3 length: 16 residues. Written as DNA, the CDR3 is TGTGCCAGCAGCTTAGGAAGACAGGGGGGTCCCTACGAGCAGTACTTC. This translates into CASSLGRQGGPYEQYF.

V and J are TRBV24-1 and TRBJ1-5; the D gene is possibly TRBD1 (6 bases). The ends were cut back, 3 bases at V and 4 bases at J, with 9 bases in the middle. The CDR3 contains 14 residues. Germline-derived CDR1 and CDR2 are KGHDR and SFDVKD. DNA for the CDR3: TGTGCCACCAGTGATAGAAGGGGGAATCAGCCCCAGCATTTT. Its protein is CATSDRRGNQPQHF.

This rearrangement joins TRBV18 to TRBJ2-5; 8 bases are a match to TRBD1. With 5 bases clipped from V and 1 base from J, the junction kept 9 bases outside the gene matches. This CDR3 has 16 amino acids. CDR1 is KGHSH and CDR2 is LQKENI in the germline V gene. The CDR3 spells CASSSFGTGTQETQYF. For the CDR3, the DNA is TGTGCCAGCTCATCCTTTGGGACAGGTACCCAAGAGACCCAGTACTTC.

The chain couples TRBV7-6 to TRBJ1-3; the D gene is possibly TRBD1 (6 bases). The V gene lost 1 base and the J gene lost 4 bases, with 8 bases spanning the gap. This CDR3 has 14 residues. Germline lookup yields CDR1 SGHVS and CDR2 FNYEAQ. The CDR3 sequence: CASSLDRVGNTIYF. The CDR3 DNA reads TGTGCCAGCAGCTTAGACAGGGTGGGAAACACCATATATTTT.

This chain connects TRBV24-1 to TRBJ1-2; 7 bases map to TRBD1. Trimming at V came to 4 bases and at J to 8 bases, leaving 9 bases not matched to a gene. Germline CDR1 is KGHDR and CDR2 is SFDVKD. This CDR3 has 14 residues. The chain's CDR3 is CATSDSDRVVGYTF. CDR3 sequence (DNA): TGTGCCACCAGTGACTCCGACAGGGTTGTAGGCTACACCTTC.

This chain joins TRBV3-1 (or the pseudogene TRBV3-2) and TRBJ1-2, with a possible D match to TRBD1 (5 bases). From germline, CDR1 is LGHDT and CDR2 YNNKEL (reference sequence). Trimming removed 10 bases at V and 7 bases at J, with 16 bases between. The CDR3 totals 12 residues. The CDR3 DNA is TGTGCCACATCCCAAGGGGTGGCTGGCTACACCTTC. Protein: CATSQGVAGYTF.

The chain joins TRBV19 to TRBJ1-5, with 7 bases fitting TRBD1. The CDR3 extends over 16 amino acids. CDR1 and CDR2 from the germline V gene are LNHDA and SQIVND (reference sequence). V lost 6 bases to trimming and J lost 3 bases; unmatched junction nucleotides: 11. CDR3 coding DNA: TGTGCCAGTAGCTTTATTCCGGGACAGAACAATCAGCCCCAGCATTTT. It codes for CASSFIPGQNNQPQHF.

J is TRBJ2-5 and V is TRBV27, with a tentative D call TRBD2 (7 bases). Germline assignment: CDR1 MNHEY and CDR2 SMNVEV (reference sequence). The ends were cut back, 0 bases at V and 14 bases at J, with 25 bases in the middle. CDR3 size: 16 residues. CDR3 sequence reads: CASSLSYGGGPGSVYF. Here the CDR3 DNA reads TGTGCCAGCAGTTTATCGTACGGCGGGGGCCCCGGGTCGGTATACTTC.

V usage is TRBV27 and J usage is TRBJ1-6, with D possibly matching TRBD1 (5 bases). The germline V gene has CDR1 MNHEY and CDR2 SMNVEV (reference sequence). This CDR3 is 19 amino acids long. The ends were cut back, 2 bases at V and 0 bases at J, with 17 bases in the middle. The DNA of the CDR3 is TGTGCCAGCAGTTTAGCAGGGCCCACTCCTAGCTCCTATAATTCACCCCTCCACTTT. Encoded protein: CASSLAGPTPSSYNSPLHF.

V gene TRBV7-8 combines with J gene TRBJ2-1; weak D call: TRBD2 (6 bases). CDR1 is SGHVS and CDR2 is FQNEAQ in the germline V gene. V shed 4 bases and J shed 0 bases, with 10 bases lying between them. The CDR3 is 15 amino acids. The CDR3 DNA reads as TGTGCCAGCAGCTGGGAGGCCCGCTCCTACAATGAGCAGTTCTTC. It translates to CASSWEARSYNEQFF.

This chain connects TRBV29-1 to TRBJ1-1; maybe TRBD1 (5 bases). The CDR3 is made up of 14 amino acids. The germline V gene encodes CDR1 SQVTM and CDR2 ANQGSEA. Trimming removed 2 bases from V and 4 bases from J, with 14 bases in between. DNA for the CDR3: TGCAGCGTTGAACGCCAGGGCCAATTCACTGAAGCTTTCTTT. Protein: CSVERQGQFTEAFF.

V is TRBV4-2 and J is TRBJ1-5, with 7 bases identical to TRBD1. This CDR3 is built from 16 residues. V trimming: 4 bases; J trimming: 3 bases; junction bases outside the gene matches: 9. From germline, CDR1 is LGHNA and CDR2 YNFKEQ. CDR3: CASSLTWGQNNQPQHF. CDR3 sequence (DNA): TGTGCCAGCAGCCTCACCTGGGGACAGAACAATCAGCCCCAGCATTTT.

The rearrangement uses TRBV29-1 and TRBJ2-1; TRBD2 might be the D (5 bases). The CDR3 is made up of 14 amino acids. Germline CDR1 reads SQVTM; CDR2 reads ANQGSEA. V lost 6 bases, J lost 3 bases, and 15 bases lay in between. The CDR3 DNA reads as TGCAGCGTCGAGTGGGCAGGAGGCTACAATGAGCAGTTCTTC. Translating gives CSVEWAGGYNEQFF.

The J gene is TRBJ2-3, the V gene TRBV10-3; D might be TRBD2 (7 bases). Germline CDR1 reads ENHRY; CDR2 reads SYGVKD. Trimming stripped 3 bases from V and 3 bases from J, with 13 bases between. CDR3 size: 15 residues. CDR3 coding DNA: TGTGCCATCAGTGATGGGGGGGCCAGAACAGATACGCAGTATTTT. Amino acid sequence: CAISDGGARTDTQYF.